These 11 T cell receptor beta chains share one sample of origin, sequenced in a study of regulatory T cells in long-lasting Graves disease. Both iRepertoire HTBI primers and Arm-PCR of CDR3 regions were used to build the TCR beta libraries. TCRdb reprocessed the multiplex PCR reads with MiXCR, giving one entry per CDR3 protein. The table lists 200,000 to 250,000 distinct CDR3 sequences, 20% of them singletons. Documented time point: newly diagnosed GD, antithyroid drugs for less than 3 months. From PBMCs, RNA was extracted and then used to make the TCR library. The sample was peripheral blood mononuclear cells (PBMCs), taken at new diagnosis, from a patient treated with antithyroid drugs. All receptors come from a female donor with Graves disease.

In this sample, this clonotype turned up many times. This chain connects TRBV7-3 to TRBJ2-2; the match to TRBD1 covers 12 bases. In germline, CDR1 is SGHTA, CDR2 FQGTGA. This CDR3 contains 16 residues. The ends lost 4 bases at V and 4 bases at J; junction bases unmatched: 4. The CDR3 spells CASSSGQGAPTGELFF. The CDR3 nucleotides read TGTGCCAGCAGCTCGGGACAGGGGGCGCCCACCGGGGAGCTGTTTTTT.

In this sample, this clonotype turned up many times. The chain uses TRBV20-1 and TRBJ1-1; 10 positions match TRBD1. The CDR3 runs to 14 residues. Germline lookup yields CDR1 DFQATT and CDR2 SNEGSKA (reference sequence). The V segment lost 0 bases and the J segment 5 bases; nucleotides outside the gene matches: 3. CDR3 bases: TGCAGTGCTAGAGATTGGGGACAGGGGACTGAAGCTTTCTTT. Translation gives CSARDWGQGTEAFF.

In this sample, this clonotype turned up a few times. A junction boundary mismatches the germline segment, possibly from a read error. The rearrangement links TRBV2 to TRBJ1-6, with TRBD1 identical over 8 bases. The CDR3 runs 11 residues. The germline CDR1 and CDR2 sequences are SNHLY and FYNNEI. CDR3 sequence reads: CASSATSGTGF. Here the CDR3 DNA reads TGTGCCAGCAGTGCGACCTCCGGGACAGGATTT.

On this clonotype: A much larger clone lies one base from this, so it may be a read error. The chain is built from TRBV12-3 or TRBV12-4 and TRBJ1-4; 7 bases match TRBD1. The length of the CDR3 is 15 residues. In DNA, the CDR3 is TGTACCAGCGGCCTAAGACAGGGCCATAATGAAAAACTGTTTTTT. As protein: CTSGLRQGHNEKLFF.

In this sample, this clonotype turned up many times. The J gene is TRBJ2-3, the V gene TRBV5-6; perhaps TRBD2 as D (6 bases). The CDR3 has 14 amino acids. Deletions cut 2 bases from V and 2 bases from J, with 9 bases between. The germline CDR1 and CDR2 sequences are SGHDT and YYEEEE. The DNA of the CDR3 is TGTGCCAGCAGCTTCGGGCGGGACACAGATACGCAGTATTTT. The encoded protein is CASSFGRDTDTQYF.

The J gene is TRBJ2-3, the V gene TRBV7-8; D ambiguous. Germline V CDR1 and CDR2: SGHVS, FQNEAQ. Between the trimmed V and J ends, which lost 6 bases and 6 bases, there was a span of 13 bases. The CDR3 consists of 13 residues. The CDR3 spells CASSLKNADTQYF. CDR3 sequence (DNA): TGTGCCAGCAGTCTAAAGAATGCTGATACGCAGTATTTT.

The chain uses TRBV28 and TRBJ2-1; TRBD1 matches at 8 bases. CDR1 MDHEN and CDR2 SYDVKM come from the germline V gene. There are 18 residues in the CDR3. V lost 5 bases to trimming and J lost 7 bases; unmatched junction nucleotides: 19. CDR3 bases: TGTGCCAGCAGTCCAGGGGGCTGGTTGCGGGTGAAGTTAAATGAGCAGTTCTTC. Translating it yields CASSPGGWLRVKLNEQFF.

This clonotype was recorded at least ten times. CDR3 sequence (DNA): TGTGCCAGCAAGTGGGGGACGGCATCCTACGAGCAGTACTTC. This encodes CASKWGTASYEQYF. The J gene is TRBJ2-7, the V gene TRBV19; either TRBD1 or TRBD2 may supply D (5 bases each). V lost 9 bases, J lost 1 base, and 16 bases lay in between. Germline assignment: CDR1 LNHDA and CDR2 SQIVND (reference sequence). The CDR3 spans 14 residues. Full variable domain (outside the CDR3, taken from reference TRBV19 and TRBJ2-7): DGGITQSPKYLFRKEGQNVTLSCEQNLNHDAMYWYRQDPGQGLRLIYYSQIVNDFQKGDIAEGYSVSREKKESFPLTVTSAQKNPTAFYLCASKWGTASYEQYFGPGTRLTVT.

The chain has TRBV28 and TRBJ2-1, with 8 bases aligning to TRBD1. TRBJ2-5 matches the DNA end more closely, so the J call is doubtful. The CDR3 loop spans 15 amino acids. CDR1 and CDR2 from the germline V gene are MDHEN and SYDVKM. The CDR3 is CASSLAGGGRETQYF. The DNA of the CDR3 is TGTGCCAGCAGTTTGGCAGGGGGCGGGCGGGAGACCCAGTACTTC.

Remarks on this clonotype: A single base is all that separates this from a far larger clone, so a read error is likely. V usage is TRBV12-3 or TRBV12-4 and J usage is TRBJ2-7, with D tentatively TRBD2 (7 bases). This CDR3 is built from 14 residues. Trimming took 5 bases from V and 10 from J, leaving 21 bases between them. CDR3 coding DNA: TGTGCCAGCAGTCCCTACGGGGGGCAAGAGAACCAGTACTTC. Amino acid sequence: CASSPYGGQENQYF.

This clonotype was observed many times. V and J are TRBV12-3 or TRBV12-4 and TRBJ1-1, with TRBD1 matching over 10 bases. This CDR3 is built from 16 residues. V was clipped by 5 bases and J by 5 bases; unmatched bases: 11. Here the CDR3 DNA reads TGTGCCAGCAGTACCCGACAGGGGGCGGTAGAAACTGAAGCTTTCTTT. Protein product: CASSTRQGAVETEAFF.